Listed below are T cell receptor beta chains from one sample, sequenced in a study of T cell repertoires in cytomegalovirus infection. From the reads, TCRdb called clonotypes with MiXCR, one entry per CDR3 protein. The table includes some 310,000 distinct CDR3 sequences, 20% to 25% detected once. No antigen has been assigned to these receptors. The sequencing here drew on cultured PBMCs, taken from culture after CMV antigen stimulation. All receptors derive from a human donor in good health (CMV status not recorded). Some clones in this sample may be carry-over from other donors' samples. The CDR3 runs from the conserved cysteine through the conserved F or W. A D gene is named only where the DNA matches it firmly. The listing skips clone size in some rows; elsewhere it reads once, few, many or a size class.

D | size | J | V | CDR3 | DNA
TRBD1 | NA | TRBJ1-3 | TRBV15 | CATSRTGGHISGNTIYF | TGTGCCACCAGCAGGACAGGGGGCCATATCTCTGGAAACACCATATATTTT
NA | few | TRBJ2-1 | TRBV10-3 | CAISQGGRSSYNEQFF | TGTGCCATCAGTCAGGGTGGGCGCAGCTCCTACAATGAGCAGTTCTTC
NA | few | TRBJ1-1 | TRBV7-6 | CASSFVPTNTEAFF | TGTGCCAGCAGCTTCGTTCCCACTAACACTGAAGCTTTCTTT
TRBD2 | many | TRBJ2-2 | TRBV12-3/TRBV12-4 | CASVLLSGGSTGELFF | TGTGCCAGCGTTTTGTTATCGGGAGGCTCCACCGGGGAGCTGTTTTTT
TRBD2 | NA | TRBJ2-3 | TRBV5-4 | CASSSLAGEVRDTQYF | TGTGCCAGCAGCTCACTAGCGGGAGAGGTCAGAGATACGCAGTATTTT
NA | NA | TRBJ2-3 | TRBV4-1 | CASSLAETSTDTQYF | TGCGCCAGCAGTTTAGCGGAGACTAGCACAGATACGCAGTATTTT
TRBD1 | NA | TRBJ1-5 | TRBV7-9 | CASSPSWQGGQPQHF | TGTGCCAGCAGCCCCTCGTGGCAGGGGGGTCAGCCCCAGCATTTT
NA | NA | TRBJ1-1 | TRBV5-1 | CASRGGPNTEAFF | TGCGCCAGCAGGGGAGGGCCAAACACTGAAGCTTTCTTT
TRBD2 | many | TRBJ2-4 | TRBV7-2 | CASSLAPWREVENIQYF | TGTGCCAGCAGCTTAGCGCCGTGGCGGGAGGTGGAAAACATTCAGTACTTC
TRBD2 | NA | TRBJ2-3 | TRBV4-2 | CASSQYTSGSFTDTQYF | TGTGCCAGCAGCCAATACACTAGCGGGTCTTTCACAGATACGCAGTATTTT
TRBD1 | NA | TRBJ2-5 | TRBV7-3 | CASSPTGTGGETQYF | TGTGCCAGCAGCCCAACCGGGACAGGCGGAGAGACCCAGTACTTC
NA | few | TRBJ1-5 | TRBV24-1 | CATSDGHSNQPQHF | TGTGCCACCAGTGATGGCCATAGCAATCAGCCCCAGCATTTT
TRBD2 | NA | TRBJ2-2 | TRBV4-3 | CASSQDRGGTGELFF | TGCGCCAGCAGCCAAGATCGGGGGGGGACCGGGGAGCTGTTTTTT
TRBD1 | few | TRBJ1-2 | TRBV15 | CATSSGTANYGYTF | TGTGCCACCAGCAGCGGGACAGCCAACTATGGCTACACCTTC